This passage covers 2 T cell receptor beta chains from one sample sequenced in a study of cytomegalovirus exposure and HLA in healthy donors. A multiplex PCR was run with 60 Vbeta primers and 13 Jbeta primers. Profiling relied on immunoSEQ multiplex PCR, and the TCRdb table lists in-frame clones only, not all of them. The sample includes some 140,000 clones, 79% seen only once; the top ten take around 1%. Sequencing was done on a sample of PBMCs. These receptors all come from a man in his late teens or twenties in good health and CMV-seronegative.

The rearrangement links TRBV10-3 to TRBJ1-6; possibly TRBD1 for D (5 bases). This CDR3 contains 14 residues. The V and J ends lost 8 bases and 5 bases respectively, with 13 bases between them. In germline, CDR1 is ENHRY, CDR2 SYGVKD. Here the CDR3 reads CAIARQSNNSPLHF. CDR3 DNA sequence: TGTGCCATCGCGAGACAGAGTAATAATTCACCCCTCCACTTT.

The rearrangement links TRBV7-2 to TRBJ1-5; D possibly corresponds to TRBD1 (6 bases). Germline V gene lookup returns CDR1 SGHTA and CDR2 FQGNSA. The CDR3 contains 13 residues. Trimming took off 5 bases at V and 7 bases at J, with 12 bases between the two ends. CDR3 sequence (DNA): TGTGCCAGCAGCCAGACAGGTCTGCAGCCCCAGCATTTT. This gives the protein CASSQTGLQPQHF.